This passage covers 25 T cell receptor beta chains from one sample sequenced in a study of cytomegalovirus exposure and HLA in healthy donors. PCR amplification relied on 60 Vbeta primers (plus 13 Jbeta primers). Profiling relied on immunoSEQ multiplex PCR, and the TCRdb table lists in-frame clones only, not all of them. The data show about 160,000 clones, less than 90% seen once. The sample consisted of PBMCs. All receptors derive from a male donor in good health and CMV-seropositive.

The chain links TRBV28 to TRBJ2-1; unclear D gene. V was pared by 5 bases and J by 7 bases, with 12 bases between. Germline-derived CDR1 and CDR2 are MDHEN and SYDVKM. The CDR3 has 13 amino acids. The CDR3 DNA is TGTGCCAGCAGTCCAGGTCCTGAGAATGAGCAGTTCTTC. It specifies CASSPGPENEQFF. Using reference TRBV28 and TRBJ2-1 for the parts outside the CDR3, the full variable domain is DVKVTQSSRYLVKRTGEKVFLECVQDMDHENMFWYRQDPGLGLRLIYFSYDVKMKEKGDIPEGYSVSREKKERFSLILESASTNQTSMYLCASSPGPENEQFFGPGTRLTVL.

The rearrangement links TRBV29-1 to TRBJ2-3; perhaps TRBD2 as D (5 bases). The CDR3 totals 14 residues. Per the germline V gene, CDR1 is SQVTM and CDR2 is ANQGSEA. Trimming removed 6 bases at V and 5 bases at J, with 18 bases between. The DNA for the CDR3 is TGCAGCGTCGTGGAGGCGGATAGAGTAGATACGCAGTATTTT. Protein sequence: CSVVEADRVDTQYF.

The chain is built from TRBV11-1 and TRBJ2-1; 7 bases line up with TRBD2. Losses at the gene ends were 7 bases for V and 0 bases for J; bases not matched to a gene: 9. This CDR3 has 16 residues. CDR1 SGHAT and CDR2 FQDESV come from the germline V gene (reference sequence). CDR3 protein: CASTRTRPSSYNEQFF. The CDR3 region has the DNA TGTGCCAGCACCCGGACTAGACCGAGCTCCTACAATGAGCAGTTCTTC.

This clone was counted once. The rearrangement joins TRBV19 to TRBJ1-1; weak D call: TRBD1 (5 bases). The CDR3 is made up of 16 amino acids. V dropped 6 bases and J dropped 1 base, with 18 bases sitting between them. Germline values: CDR1 LNHDA, CDR2 SQIVND (reference sequence). The CDR3 region is CASSPRETAKNTEAFF. The CDR3 coding sequence is TGTGCCAGTAGCCCTCGTGAGACAGCCAAGAACACTGAAGCTTTCTTT.

The chain recombines TRBV9 with TRBJ2-7; 7 bases match TRBD1. V trimming: 5 bases; J trimming: 5 bases; junction bases outside the gene matches: 4. Per germline, CDR1 SGDLS and CDR2 YYNGEE. CDR3 length: 12 residues. The CDR3 sequence is CASRGDSHEQYF. The DNA of the CDR3 is TGTGCCAGCAGGGGGGACAGCCACGAGCAGTACTTC. Full variable domain (rest looked up from reference TRBV9 and TRBJ2-7): DSGVTQTPKHLITATGQRVTLRCSPRSGDLSVYWYQQSLDQGLQFLIQYYNGEERAKGNILERFSAQQFPDLHSELNLSSLELGDSALYFCASRGDSHEQYFGPGTRLTVT.

This chain uses TRBV29-1 with TRBJ2-5, with 10 bases identical to TRBD2. The CDR3 covers 14 residues. The V gene's germline CDR1 is SQVTM and CDR2 ANQGSEA. With V trimmed by 7 bases and J by 4 bases, 9 bases remained unmatched. The CDR3 sequence is CSGNSGRPGETQYF. Written as DNA, the CDR3 is TGCAGCGGGAATAGCGGGAGGCCCGGAGAGACCCAGTACTTC.

This chain joins TRBV27 and TRBJ2-7; maybe TRBD2 (5 bases). Trimming removed 3 bases at V and 5 bases at J, with 11 bases between. Germline V CDR1 and CDR2: MNHEY, SMNVEV (reference sequence). The CDR3 runs to 13 residues. The chain's CDR3 is CASSFRGRNEQYF. CDR3 in DNA: TGTGCCAGCAGTTTTAGAGGGCGCAACGAGCAGTACTTC.

This clone was seen more than once but under ten times. The chain couples TRBV30 to TRBJ1-3, with TRBD1 identical over 9 bases. The germline CDR1 and CDR2 sequences are GTSNPN and SVGIG (reference sequence). With 6 bases clipped from V and 7 bases from J, the junction kept 7 bases outside the gene matches. The CDR3 totals 13 residues. CDR3 DNA: TGTGCCTGTAGTACAGGGGGCAAGAACACCATATATTTT. Its protein is CACSTGGKNTIYF.

The chain joins TRBV7-9 to TRBJ2-1; D remains ambiguous. Looked up from germline, CDR1 is SEHNR and CDR2 is FQNEAQ (reference sequence). Trimming pared 8 bases from V and 13 bases from J, leaving 12 bases between. This CDR3 contains 10 residues. The CDR3 DNA sequence: TGTGCCAGCGGAGACCACTCACAGTTCTTC. As protein: CASGDHSQFF.

The chain employs TRBV11-2 and TRBJ2-2; D perhaps matches TRBD1 (5 bases). CDR1 is SGHAT and CDR2 is FQNNGV in the germline V gene. The CDR3 sequence is 15 residues long. The V gene lost 4 bases and the J gene lost 5 bases, with 14 bases spanning the gap. CDR3: CASSSLIGATGELFF. The CDR3 DNA sequence: TGTGCCAGCAGCTCATTAATAGGGGCTACCGGGGAGCTGTTTTTT.

The gene calls are TRBV9 and TRBJ1-5, with no clear D. The CDR3 is 13 amino acids. Trimming cost V 3 bases and J 2 bases, with 6 bases left between them. Germline CDR1 SGDLS, CDR2 YYNGEE. The CDR3 DNA follows: TGTGCCAGCAGCGCCAATGGCAATCAGCCCCAGCATTTT. Encoded protein: CASSANGNQPQHF.

This clone was seen a single time. The chain carries TRBV10-3 and TRBJ2-7; possibly TRBD1 for D (7 bases). Between the trimmed V and J ends, which lost 4 bases and 1 base, there was a span of 20 bases. Germline V CDR1 and CDR2: ENHRY, SYGVKD. This CDR3 has 17 amino acids. CDR3 sequence: CAISAYGGTAQSYEQYF. The CDR3 DNA sequence: TGTGCCATCAGTGCGTATGGGGGGACAGCCCAGTCCTACGAGCAGTACTTC.

The V call is TRBV27, the J call TRBJ2-4; 7 bases line up with TRBD1. After removal of 4 bases from V and 12 bases from J, the junction contained 6 bases not matched to a gene. Germline CDR1 MNHEY, CDR2 SMNVEV (reference sequence). The CDR3 has 12 residues. CDR3 region: CASSSRGIDQYF. The CDR3 DNA is TGTGCCAGCAGTTCCAGGGGGATTGATCAGTACTTC.

The V and J genes are TRBV20-1 and TRBJ1-1; 7 bases line up with TRBD1. V lost 6 bases, J lost 5 bases, and 3 bases stayed unmatched. Germline-derived CDR1 and CDR2 are DFQATT and SNEGSKA (reference sequence). The CDR3 runs 11 residues. CDR3 residues: CSAATGTEAFF. In DNA form, the CDR3 reads TGCAGTGCAGCGACAGGGACTGAAGCTTTCTTT.

This clone was detected only a few times. The chain uses TRBV28 and TRBJ1-2; D possibly corresponds to TRBD1 (5 bases). In germline, CDR1 is MDHEN, CDR2 SYDVKM. Trimming cost V 5 bases and J 8 bases, with 21 bases left between them. The CDR3 length is 15 residues. This CDR3 reads CASSPSGTLFMGYTF. Written as DNA, the CDR3 is TGTGCCAGCAGTCCCTCCGGGACTCTCTTTATGGGCTACACCTTC.

The chain has TRBV19 and TRBJ1-5; D ambiguous. V shed 6 bases and J shed 4 bases, with 16 bases lying between them. Germline V gene sequence: CDR1 LNHDA, CDR2 SQIVND (reference sequence). The CDR3 totals 15 residues. The CDR3 DNA reads as TGTGCCAGTAGCAGGACCTCGGGATCAAATCAGCCCCAGCATTTT. It encodes CASSRTSGSNQPQHF.

The gene calls are TRBV11-3 and TRBJ2-5, with 11 bases aligning to TRBD1. V lost 5 bases to trimming and J lost 3 bases; unmatched junction nucleotides: 8. This CDR3 contains 16 residues. Per germline, CDR1 SGHNT and CDR2 YENEEA. CDR3 amino acids: CASSTYRDRGEETQYF. The CDR3 nucleotides are TGTGCCAGCAGCACCTACCGGGACAGGGGGGAAGAGACCCAGTACTTC. Variable domain in full (rest from reference TRBV11-3 and TRBJ2-5): EAGVVQSPRYKIIEKKQPVAFWCNPISGHNTLYWYLQNLGQGPELLIRYENEEAVDDSQLPKDRFSAERLKGVDSTLKIQPAELGDSAVYLCASSTYRDRGEETQYFGPGTRLLVL.

This clone came up a few times. This chain uses TRBV30 with TRBJ2-7; the D gene is possibly TRBD2 (6 bases). This CDR3 is built from 14 residues. The V gene's germline CDR1 is GTSNPN and CDR2 SVGIG (reference sequence). V shed 5 bases and J shed 5 bases, with 19 bases lying between them. CDR3 loop: CAWELSLGLHEQYF. In nucleotides, the CDR3 is TGTGCCTGGGAATTGTCCCTGGGACTCCACGAGCAGTACTTC.

This clone was seen a handful of times. The chain links TRBV4-3 to TRBJ1-2; TRBD1 agrees at 7 bases. The V and J ends lost 1 base and 8 bases, in that order; junction bases with no gene match: 13. CDR1 and CDR2 (germline): LGHNA, YSLEER. CDR3 length: 16 residues. The CDR3 nucleotides read TGCGCCAGCAGCCAAGTTGTCCCGGATCACAGGGGCGGCTACACCTTC. Protein: CASSQVVPDHRGGYTF.

The CDR3 DNA reads as TGTGCCAGCAGCTTGGGGGCAGATACTCTGGAGACCCAGTACTTC. Its protein product is CASSLGADTLETQYF. V gene TRBV5-4 combines with J gene TRBJ2-5; D call uncertain. V was clipped by 0 bases and J by 5 bases, with 14 bases between them. Germline V CDR1 and CDR2: SGHNT, YYREEE (reference sequence). The CDR3 consists of 15 residues.

J is TRBJ2-1 and V is TRBV30; possibly TRBD2 for D (6 bases). Per germline, CDR1 GTSNPN and CDR2 SVGIG (reference sequence). This CDR3 is built from 14 residues. The V gene lost 3 bases and the J gene lost 0 bases, with 9 bases spanning the gap. The CDR3 coding sequence is TGTGCCTGGAGCCGGGGGAGCTCCTACAATGAGCAGTTCTTC. It specifies CAWSRGSSYNEQFF.

The chain recombines TRBV4-1 with TRBJ2-7, with D perhaps matching TRBD2 (6 bases). The germline gives CDR1 MGHRA, CDR2 YSYEKL. The CDR3 is made up of 15 amino acids. The V and J ends lost 0 bases and 2 bases respectively, with 11 bases between them. This CDR3 is CASSQELARAYEQYF. DNA of the CDR3: TGCGCCAGCAGCCAAGAGCTAGCGAGAGCCTACGAGCAGTACTTC.

This clone was seen only a few times. This chain links TRBV5-1 with TRBJ2-2; TRBD2 agrees at 7 bases. V was pared by 2 bases and J by 4 bases, with 8 bases of the junction left unmatched. Germline CDR1 is SGHRS and CDR2 is YFSETQ. This CDR3 region has 16 residues. The chain's CDR3 is CASSLGRRGTTGELFF. CDR3 DNA sequence: TGCGCCAGCAGCTTAGGGCGGCGGGGGACCACCGGGGAGCTGTTTTTT.

This sequence joins TRBV4-1 and TRBJ2-1; D gene ambiguous. CDR1 and CDR2 (germline): MGHRA, YSYEKL. The CDR3 contains 13 residues. V shed 1 base and J shed 4 bases, with 5 bases lying between them. The DNA for the CDR3 is TGCGCCAGCAGCCAAGCCAGGTACAATGAGCAGTTCTTC. It translates to CASSQARYNEQFF.

The chain uses TRBV14 and TRBJ1-1; possibly TRBD1 for D (5 bases). The CDR3 has 11 residues. The V end was cut by 8 bases, the J end by 8 bases, with 12 bases between. The germline V gene has CDR1 SGHDN and CDR2 FVKESK. In DNA, the CDR3 is TGTGCCAGCGGATCACGGGGGGAAGCTTTCTTT. Translation: CASGSRGEAFF.